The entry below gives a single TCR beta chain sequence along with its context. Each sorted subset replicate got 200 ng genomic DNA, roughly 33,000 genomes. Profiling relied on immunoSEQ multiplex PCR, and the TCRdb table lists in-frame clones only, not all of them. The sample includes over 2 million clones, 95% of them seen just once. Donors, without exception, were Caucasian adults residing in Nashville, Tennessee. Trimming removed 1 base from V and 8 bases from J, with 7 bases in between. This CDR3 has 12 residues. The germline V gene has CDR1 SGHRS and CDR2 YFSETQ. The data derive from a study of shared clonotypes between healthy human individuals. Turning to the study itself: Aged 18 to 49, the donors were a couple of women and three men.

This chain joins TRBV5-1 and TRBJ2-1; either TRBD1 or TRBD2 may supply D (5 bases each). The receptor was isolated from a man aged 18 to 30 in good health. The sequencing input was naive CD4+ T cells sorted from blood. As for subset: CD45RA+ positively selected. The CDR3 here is CASSLMGDEQFF. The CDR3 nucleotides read TGCGCCAGCAGCTTGATGGGGGATGAGCAGTTCTTC.